This T cell receptor (beta chain) originates from a study of cytomegalovirus exposure and HLA in healthy donors (TCRdb year 2017). Some background on the complete study: An earlier analysis of 587 of the donors reported approximately 280 Gb of sequence data and 117 million unique TCR beta sequences obtained from 180 million or so T cells. The study aimed to test whether cataloging public T cell receptors could reveal signatures of past pathogen exposure. HLA typing covered class I and class II loci at four-digit resolution. The study combined high-throughput TCR immunosequencing, statistical association of individual TCRs with disease status, and machine learning to predict cytomegalovirus infection status. Rather than drawing on any new phenotypic data, the later analysis identified candidate immune exposures from TCR beta sequences and the way those sequences occurred across donors. Using immunosequencing, the study profiled T cell repertoires from around 680 subjects and related those repertoires to cytomegalovirus serostatus. Among the roughly 400 genotyped donors, approximately 76% belonged to the genetic ancestry cluster associated with self-reported Caucasian donors. An early release that covered roughly 600 HLA-typed donors contained approximately 300 gigabases of sequencing data and tens of millions of unique TCR sequences. In addition to the first cohort of approximately 650 subjects, a separate validation cohort of around 110 different subjects was used. Across 398 genotyped donors of the cohort, an average of about 200,000 unique TCR beta nucleotide sequences per donor were sequenced, and approximately 17% of those sequences were non-productive. A later genetic analysis used genome-wide SNP genotypes for 398 of the 666 donors, treating that subset as a discovery cohort. A later analysis re-examined previously published TCR beta repertoires from about 700 donors and added high-resolution HLA genotyping to investigate patterns of TCR occurrence. Donor age, sex, ethnicity and CMV serostatus were compiled alongside the repertoire data. The number of donors typed differed by locus, with about 629-640 for A, B, C, DRB1 and DQB1, roughly 520 for DQA1, about 610 for DPA1, and 472 for DPB1. An earlier analysis of 587 of the donors used high-throughput TCR beta sequencing to judge whether each TCR beta V gene segment behaved as functional or pseudogenic. Every repertoire in the discovery cohort had been generated on one and the same sequencing platform. Because of strong linkage in the cohort, four or five DR-DQ haplotypes were treated as single units for association and clustering.

The cohort consisted of 666 healthy bone marrow donors. At the time of sampling, every cohort member was nominally healthy, though immune exposures that went unrecorded were likely present. The donor was CMV seropositive and belonged to the group of some 290 seropositive cohort members. Each donor provided a peripheral blood sample, and peripheral blood mononuclear cells were used for TCR beta sequencing. The Qiagen DNeasy Blood Extraction Kit was used to extract genomic DNA from the blood cell samples. From its cysteine to its phenylalanine, the CDR3 spans 15 amino acids. Only the CDR3 DNA is retained, 45 bases long and in frame from the first base. Looking up the germline V gene yields CDR1 MNHNS and CDR2 SASEGT. The protocol used for the library was the immunoSEQ multiplex PCR assay. The multiplex PCR relied on a mix of 60 forward primers for TCR Vbeta segments and 13 reverse primers for TCR Jbeta segments. The CDR3 region of rearranged TCR beta genes was amplified from genomic DNA with a multiplex PCR assay. The Illumina HiSeq System was used to sequence the amplified TCR beta libraries as 87-base-pair reads. As for how the authors treated the data: A later analysis tallied approximately 87 million unique TCR beta chains across the 700 or so repertoires, and roughly 11 million of those chains were shared by two or more donors. A nearest-neighbor algorithm error-corrected the raw reads and collapsed the reads into unique sequences, merging closely related sequences to remove PCR and sequencing errors. To assign V, D and J gene segments, CDR3 sequences were aligned to IMGT reference sequences. Each retained sequence needed at least a six-nucleotide match to both a V gene segment and a J gene segment. A rearrangement counted as productive if the CDR3 had no stop codons and remained in frame with V and J, and every other rearrangement counted as non-productive. CDR3 was defined by IMGT convention, running from the second conserved V-encoded cysteine to the conserved J-encoded phenylalanine. Sequences without an unambiguous match to a single V gene segment were excluded from the earlier analysis of about 600 of the donors. An earlier analysis of about 600 of the donors called V segments functional above 56.7% productive rearrangements and segregating when the between-donor standard deviation exceeded 5%. A statistical classification framework was built to diagnose cytomegalovirus status from the catalog of TCR beta chain sequences. In a later analysis, V and J genes were assigned by comparing TCR nucleotide sequences against IMGT/GENE-DB human TR gene sequences. In a later analysis, CDR3 sequences and most-parsimonious VDJ recombination scenarios were assigned using the TCRdist pipeline. In a later analysis, each TCR beta chain was defined by its CDR3 amino acid sequence together with its V-gene family, and reads lacking a unique V-gene family were excluded. A later analysis removed 550 to 650 highly shared, low-generation-probability nucleotide sequences to deal with suspected cross-contamination and a sequencing artifact. For each public chain, a later analysis derived a clonal expansion index from normalized ranks of inferred template counts within each repertoire. In a later analysis, generation probabilities were computed with a VDJ recombination model fitted to out-of-frame rearrangements, and the resulting probabilities were checked against IGoR. A later analysis scored TCR-TCR, TCR-HLA and TCR-CMV co-occurrence with hypergeometric tests, applying a repertoire-size bias correction to TCR pairs. To estimate false discovery rates, a later analysis permuted the HLA or CMV assignments 20 times. In a later analysis, co-occurring TCRs were grouped using DBSCAN, with TCRdist sequence similarity added in when clustering inside HLA-allele-positive subsets. Co-occurrence clustering excluded repertoires with fewer than 30,000 or more than 120,000 public chains, plus five with anomalous nucleotide sharing. Entries here come from immuneACCESS through TCRdb and include only in-frame sequences with V and J called. Some clones fail to appear in such tables; in the studies checked, an unresolved V gene covers under half of the shortfall, and the cause of the remainder is unknown. The V and J calls and the clone size are those of that table, but D and trimming were determined from the DNA. Counted in this sample were 120,000 or so clones; 10% to 13% of them appeared once. The ten largest clones capture 4.6% of the sample.

As regards this clone: Its antigen specificity is not known. No qualities accompany the bases; no much larger clone lies one base away.

Study-level results and caveats: An earlier analysis of roughly 570 of the donors showed that most TCR beta V segments appeared in productive rearrangements either about 87% or about 30% of the time, which broadly matched IMGT annotations. In a later analysis, HLA-associated TCR beta chains showed more clonal expansion and lower generation probabilities than non-associated chains that were equally common. A further reported finding was that TCR beta sequences accurately predicted the HLA-A and HLA-B alleles for most subjects in the first cohort. The authors suggested that the approach could potentially be generalized to other disease states and immunological phenotypes. Presence/absence analyses assumed roughly uniform sequencing depth across donors, an assumption that may not hold. Cytomegalovirus status was reported to be diagnosed by the classifier with high specificity and sensitivity in both the original and validation cohorts. Most TCR sequences were seen in very few donors, while some public TCRs were found in many individuals. Some IMGT-functional V segments, including TRBV6-2 and TRBV6-3, could not be distinguished by the 87-base-pair reads and were therefore excluded. In a later genetic analysis, fewer N-insertions in productive TCRs were reported among donors in an Asian-associated ancestry cluster than the roughly 700-donor mean. Several of the top co-occurrence clusters appeared to be linked to parvovirus B19, influenza, CMV and Epstein-Barr virus, according to a later analysis. The only immune exposure information available for the cohort was CMV serostatus. In a later analysis, most CMV-associated TCR beta chains were found to appear HLA-restricted, with HLA associations seemingly driven largely by CMV exposure. The sequencing pipeline was judged likely to have produced a cluster of highly shared sequence variants as a technical artifact. Only TCR beta chains were sequenced in this cohort, and the absence of alpha or paired-chain data limited detectable features. Assigning TCR associations to individual alleles was difficult when HLA alleles, especially DR and DQ, strongly co-occurred. A total of 164 TCR beta chains were listed by the study as associated with cytomegalovirus. The earlier analysis of 587 of the donors excluded some 15 rarely observed V segments, including chromosome 9 orphons, because counts were too low. Because HLA typing was unavailable for some donors at each locus, only the typed subset was used in association tests. A later analysis associated roughly 17,000 TCR beta sequences with specific HLA alleles at a false discovery rate of 0.05. V-gene and J-gene trimming of TCR beta chains was associated with a missense DCLRE1C variant in a later genetic analysis, and the association was replicated in an independent cohort. According to a later analysis, TCR association rates differed among HLA loci, with DRB1 alleles showing the most associated TCRs and HLA-C alleles showing the fewest. In vitro tests confirmed that three of the cytomegalovirus-associated TCR beta chains recognize cytomegalovirus antigens. Correlated functional status among segregating V segments might reflect linkage disequilibrium, but an unknown experimental factor could not be ruled out.

The V and J genes are TRBV6-1 and TRBJ2-5; TRBD2 lines up with 7 middle nucleotides. The J call may be faulty, since TRBJ2-7 better matches the DNA end. This clonotype was obtained from a woman aged 18-29 years in good health and CMV-seropositive. The sample taken for sequencing was PBMCs. The nucleotides read TGTGCCAGCAGTGAAGGTCTAGCGGAGGGTTACGAGCAGTACTTC. Translated, this is CASSEGLAEGYEQYF.